A single sample gave rise to the 2 T cell receptor beta chains below, sequenced in a study of cytomegalovirus exposure and HLA in healthy donors (dated by TCRdb to the late 2010s). Receptor amplification or capture employed the immunoSEQ multiplex PCR assay. A mixture of 60 forward primers for TCR Vbeta segments and 13 reverse primers for TCR Jbeta segments was used in the multiplex PCR. Sourced from immuneACCESS, this table was stored by TCRdb with only in-frame sequences that have V and J called. A share of the clones is absent; for the studies checked, an unresolved V gene accounts for under half, and the remainder has no known explanation. The sample table holds some 250,000 clones, of which roughly 80% were seen once. Of the sample, approximately 5.3% is held by the ten largest clones. Sequencing used PBMCs. Receptors originate from a woman aged 40 to 49 in good health and CMV-seropositive.

This chain connects TRBV7-6 to TRBJ2-6; D unresolved. Germline V CDR1 and CDR2: SGHVS, FNYEAQ. This CDR3 spans 13 amino acids. V gave up 5 bases and J gave up 1 base, with 3 bases separating them. CDR3 coding DNA: TGTGCCAGCAGCCAGTCTGGGGCCAACGTCCTGACTTTC. It specifies CASSQSGANVLTF.

The V gene is TRBV19, the J gene TRBJ2-1; no firm D call. CDR1 is LNHDA, CDR2 SQIVND, per germline (reference sequence). This CDR3 is built from 11 residues. Trimming took off 7 bases at V and 9 bases at J, with 10 bases between the two ends. In DNA form, the CDR3 reads TGTGCCAGTAATACGGTTGGTGAGCAGTTCTTC. Amino acid sequence: CASNTVGEQFF.